Presented here are 17 T cell receptor beta chains from one specimen sequenced in a study of T cell responses to AZD1222 COVID-19 vaccine. The data were produced by immunoSEQ multiplex PCR, yet TCRdb's version contains in-frame clones alone and is incomplete. The sample contains 110,000 or so clones, around 88% of which appear only once. The sample in question was peripheral blood, obtained 28 days after the second AZD1222 dose. All receptors derive from an adult who received the AZD1222 COVID-19 vaccine.

The chain employs TRBV19 and TRBJ2-3; perhaps TRBD2 as D (6 bases). The germline V gene encodes CDR1 LNHDA and CDR2 SQIVND (reference sequence). The V end lost 3 bases, the J end lost 7 bases, and 14 bases lay between the germline ends. This CDR3 region has 14 residues. This CDR3 reads CASSMVFGGNTQYF. In nucleotides, the CDR3 is TGTGCCAGTAGTATGGTTTTTGGGGGGAATACGCAGTATTTT. Full variable domain (remainder filled in from reference TRBV19 and TRBJ2-3): DGGITQSPKYLFRKEGQNVTLSCEQNLNHDAMYWYRQDPGQGLRLIYYSQIVNDFQKGDIAEGYSVSREKKESFPLTVTSAQKNPTAFYLCASSMVFGGNTQYFGPGTRLTVL.

The gene calls are TRBV27 and TRBJ1-2, with a weak D call TRBD1 (5 bases). Germline CDR1 reads MNHEY; CDR2 reads SMNVEV (reference sequence). CDR3 size: 17 residues. V gave up 5 bases and J gave up 2 bases, with 21 bases separating them. CDR3 loop: CASSLTYPGRENYGYTF. The CDR3 DNA follows: TGTGCCAGCAGTCTCACCTACCCGGGACGGGAAAACTATGGCTACACCTTC.

This sequence joins TRBV28 and TRBJ1-2; D perhaps matches TRBD1 (5 bases). Germline V CDR1 and CDR2: MDHEN, SYDVKM. With 3 bases removed from V and 4 bases from J, the gap between germline ends came to 12 bases. This CDR3 has 14 residues. The CDR3 region is CASSFLGDSYGYTF. The CDR3 nucleotides read TGTGCCAGCAGTTTTTTGGGGGACTCCTATGGCTACACCTTC.

This chain uses TRBV2 with TRBJ2-7; D call uncertain. This CDR3 spans 12 amino acids. Trimming cost V 7 bases and J 4 bases, with 11 bases left between them. Germline CDR1 and CDR2: SNHLY and FYNNEI. CDR3 region: CASKRMGYEQYF. For the CDR3, the DNA is TGTGCCAGCAAACGAATGGGTTACGAGCAGTACTTC. Looking up the rest from reference TRBV2 and TRBJ2-7 gives the full variable domain: EPEVTQTPSHQVTQMGQEVILRCVPISNHLYFYWYRQILGQKVEFLVSFYNNEISEKSEIFDDQFSVERPDGSNFTLKIRSTKLEDSAMYFCASKRMGYEQYFGPGTRLTVT.

The DNA of the CDR3 is TGTGCCAGTAGCGAAACAGGTTTTAGCAATCAGCCCCAGCATTTT. Protein sequence: CASSETGFSNQPQHF. The chain uses TRBV19 and TRBJ1-5; tentatively, D is TRBD1 (5 bases). V was pared by 6 bases and J by 0 bases, with 12 bases between. CDR3 size: 15 residues. The V gene's germline CDR1 is LNHDA and CDR2 SQIVND (reference sequence). Full variable domain (outside the CDR3, taken from reference TRBV19 and TRBJ1-5): DGGITQSPKYLFRKEGQNVTLSCEQNLNHDAMYWYRQDPGQGLRLIYYSQIVNDFQKGDIAEGYSVSREKKESFPLTVTSAQKNPTAFYLCASSETGFSNQPQHFGDGTRLSIL.

In this sample, this clone turned up once. The genes are TRBV29-1 and TRBJ2-1; 13 nucleotides match TRBD2. The V gene end was trimmed by 7 bases and the J gene end by 8 bases; junction bases not matched to a gene: 8. The germline gives CDR1 SQVTM, CDR2 ANQGSEA. The CDR3 is 14 residues long. Written as DNA, the CDR3 is TGCAGCGGCACAACTAGCGGGGGGGTATATGAGCAGTTCTTC. The encoded protein is CSGTTSGGVYEQFF.

The genes are TRBV27 and TRBJ2-5, with D hard to call. Germline V gene lookup returns CDR1 MNHEY and CDR2 SMNVEV (reference sequence). With 4 bases removed from V and 2 bases from J, the gap between germline ends came to 14 bases. This CDR3 has 15 amino acids. The CDR3 region is CASSSGPESQETQYF. CDR3 nucleotide sequence: TGTGCCAGCAGTTCCGGACCCGAGAGTCAAGAGACCCAGTACTTC.

This chain connects TRBV24-1 to TRBJ1-1; tentatively, D is TRBD1 (6 bases). The germline V gene has CDR1 KGHDR and CDR2 SFDVKD. The CDR3 consists of 14 residues. The ends were cut back, 3 bases at V and 10 bases at J, with 17 bases in the middle. CDR3 in DNA: TGTGCCACCAGTGATGCAGGGGCAGTGGGGGGAGCTTTCTTT. Protein: CATSDAGAVGGAFF.

The gene calls are TRBV6-5 and TRBJ2-1, with 10 bases lining up with TRBD1. V gave up 4 bases and J gave up 8 bases; unmatched junction bases: 8. The germline V gene has CDR1 MNHEY and CDR2 SVGAGI. This CDR3 contains 15 residues. CDR3 residues: CASSSRDRGVDEQFF. CDR3 sequence (DNA): TGTGCCAGCAGTTCCCGGGACAGGGGAGTTGATGAGCAGTTCTTC.

This chain uses TRBV9 with TRBJ2-2; D gene unclear. The CDR3 is 12 residues long. Trimming pared 4 bases from V and 7 bases from J, leaving 8 bases between. Germline CDR1 and CDR2: SGDLS and YYNGEE. This CDR3 is CASSPMDGELFF. Here the CDR3 DNA reads TGTGCCAGCAGCCCGATGGACGGGGAGCTGTTTTTT.

V gene TRBV7-9 combines with J gene TRBJ1-5; TRBD1 aligns across 7 bases. From germline, CDR1 is SEHNR and CDR2 FQNEAQ (reference sequence). The CDR3 is 17 amino acids. J lost 6 bases, V lost 5 bases, and 16 bases had no gene match. The CDR3 sequence is CASSQTSKGAVGQPQHF. The CDR3 region has the DNA TGTGCCAGCAGCCAAACAAGTAAGGGGGCTGTCGGTCAGCCCCAGCATTTT. Full variable domain (missing parts from reference TRBV7-9 and TRBJ1-5): DTGVSQNPRHKITKRGQNVTFRCDPISEHNRLYWYRQTLGQGPEFLTYFQNEAQLEKSRLLSDRFSAERPKGSFSTLEIQRTEQGDSAMYLCASSQTSKGAVGQPQHFGDGTRLSIL.

V usage is TRBV6-1 and J usage is TRBJ1-1; D gene unclear. V was trimmed by 2 bases and J by 0 bases, leaving 7 bases between them. This CDR3 is built from 14 residues. Germline values: CDR1 MNHNS, CDR2 SASEGT. The CDR3 sequence is CASSESSMNTEAFF. Here the CDR3 DNA reads TGTGCCAGCAGTGAATCCTCAATGAACACTGAAGCTTTCTTT.

The chain joins TRBV29-1 to TRBJ2-2; unclear D gene. Germline V gene lookup returns CDR1 SQVTM and CDR2 ANQGSEA. The ends were cut back, 7 bases at V and 0 bases at J, with 12 bases in the middle. CDR3 length: 14 residues. CDR3 in amino acids: CSARAGTNTGELFF. CDR3 nucleotides: TGCAGCGCCCGGGCAGGAACGAACACCGGGGAGCTGTTTTTT.

The rearrangement joins TRBV27 to TRBJ1-5; D possibly corresponds to TRBD1 (5 bases). The V end lost 6 bases, the J end lost 2 bases, and 8 bases lay between the germline ends. The CDR3 has 13 residues. The V gene's germline CDR1 is MNHEY and CDR2 SMNVEV (reference sequence). In DNA form, the CDR3 reads TGTGCCAGCAGAGCACAGGGCAATCAGCCCCAGCATTTT. It codes for CASRAQGNQPQHF.

The chain is built from TRBV7-9 and TRBJ2-5; D not certain. V was shortened by 2 bases and J by 2 bases, with 0 bases between the two germline ends. The CDR3 is 11 residues long. CDR1 is SEHNR, CDR2 FQNEAQ, per germline (reference sequence). CDR3 bases: TGTGCCAGCAGCTTACAAGAGACCCAGTACTTC. It translates to CASSLQETQYF. Full variable domain (remainder filled in from reference TRBV7-9 and TRBJ2-5): DTGVSQNPRHKITKRGQNVTFRCDPISEHNRLYWYRQTLGQGPEFLTYFQNEAQLEKSRLLSDRFSAERPKGSFSTLEIQRTEQGDSAMYLCASSLQETQYFGPGTRLLVL.

The chain couples TRBV10-1 to TRBJ1-1; 8 nucleotides align to TRBD1. V lost 9 bases to trimming and J lost 1 base; unmatched junction nucleotides: 4. The CDR3 is made up of 13 amino acids. Germline CDR1 and CDR2: WNHNN and SYGVQD (reference sequence). As DNA, the CDR3 is TGCGCCAGTCGTGGACAGGGGAACACTGAAGCTTTCTTT. The encoded protein is CASRGQGNTEAFF.

The CDR3 protein is CASNPPGSGYTF. The CDR3 region has the DNA TGTGCCAGCAACCCCCCAGGAAGTGGCTACACCTTC. This rearrangement joins TRBV12-3 or TRBV12-4 to TRBJ1-2; D uncertain. This CDR3 spans 12 amino acids. The germline V and J ends were trimmed by 7 bases and 7 bases, with 13 bases remaining between them.